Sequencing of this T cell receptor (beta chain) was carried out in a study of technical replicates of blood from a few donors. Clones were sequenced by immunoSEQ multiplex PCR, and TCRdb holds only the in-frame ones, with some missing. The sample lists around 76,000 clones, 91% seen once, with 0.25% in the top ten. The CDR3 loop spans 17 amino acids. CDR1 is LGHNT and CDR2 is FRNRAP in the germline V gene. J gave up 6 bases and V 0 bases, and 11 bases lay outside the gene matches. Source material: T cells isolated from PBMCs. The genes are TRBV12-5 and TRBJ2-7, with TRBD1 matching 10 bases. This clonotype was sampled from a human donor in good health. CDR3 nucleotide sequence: TGTGCTAGTGGTTTGGTAAGGACGGGACAGGGGTCCGCCGAGCAGTACTTC. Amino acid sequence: CASGLVRTGQGSAEQYF.